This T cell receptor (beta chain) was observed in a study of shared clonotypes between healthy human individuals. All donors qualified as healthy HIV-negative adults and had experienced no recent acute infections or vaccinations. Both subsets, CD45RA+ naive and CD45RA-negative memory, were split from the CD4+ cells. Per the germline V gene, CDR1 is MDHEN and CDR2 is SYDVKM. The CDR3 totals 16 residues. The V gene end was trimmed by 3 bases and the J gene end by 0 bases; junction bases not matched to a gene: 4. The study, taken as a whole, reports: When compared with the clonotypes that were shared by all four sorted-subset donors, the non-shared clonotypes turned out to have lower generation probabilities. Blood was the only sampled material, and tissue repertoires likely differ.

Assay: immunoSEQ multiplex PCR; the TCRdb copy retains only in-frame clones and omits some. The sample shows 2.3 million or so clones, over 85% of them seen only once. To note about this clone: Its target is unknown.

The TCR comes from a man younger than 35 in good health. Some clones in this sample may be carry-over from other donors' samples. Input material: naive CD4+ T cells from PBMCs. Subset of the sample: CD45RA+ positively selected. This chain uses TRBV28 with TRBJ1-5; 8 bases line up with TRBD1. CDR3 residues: CASSLRQGASNQPQHF. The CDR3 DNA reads TGTGCCAGCAGTTTGCGCCAGGGGGCTAGCAATCAGCCCCAGCATTTT.